These T cell receptor beta chains were read from a single sample in a study of control samples from healthy donors and cancer patients. The repertoire was sequenced with immunoSEQ multiplex PCR; TCRdb's copy has only in-frame clones and lacks some. The sample lists about 140,000 clones, less than 90% occurring once. Sequenced sample: blood. These receptors originate from a woman aged 25 to 39 in good health. The CDR3 runs from the conserved cysteine through the conserved F or W. The D gene is left open where the match is weak. For some rows the clone size is stated as once, few or many, or as a class when expanded; others skip it.

j_call d_call v_call clone_size cdr3_aa cdr3_nt
TRBJ1-1 - TRBV9 few CASSVSLLGETEAFF TGTGCCAGCAGCGTGAGCCTCCTGGGGGAAACTGAAGCTTTCTTT
TRBJ2-7 - TRBV3-1/TRBV3-2 few CASSRSADSYYEQYF TGTGCCAGCAGCCGAAGCGCGGACTCTTACTACGAGCAGTACTTC
TRBJ2-2 - TRBV24-1 - CATSALNLRGARNTGELFF TGTGCCACCAGTGCTCTCAACCTTAGGGGGGCGCGGAACACCGGGGAGCTGTTTTTT
TRBJ2-1 TRBD1 TRBV28 - CASRDRAYNEQFF TGTGCCAGCCGGGACAGGGCCTACAATGAGCAGTTCTTC
TRBJ2-7 - TRBV21-1 - CASSTGTGWGYEQYF TGTGCCAGCAGCACGGGGACAGGGTGGGGCTACGAGCAGTACTTC
TRBJ1-2 TRBD1 TRBV6-5 - CASREGGQYYGYTF TGTGCCAGCAGGGAGGGGGGACAGTACTATGGCTACACCTTC
TRBJ2-3 - TRBV7-3 - CASSPDTDTQYF TGTGCCAGCAGCCCCGACACAGATACGCAGTATTTT
TRBJ1-5 - TRBV5-1 once CASSPSTKSNQPQHF TGCGCCAGCAGTCCTTCGACGAAGAGCAATCAGCCCCAGCATTTT
TRBJ1-2 TRBD1 TRBV19 - CASRPSGTGGLGGYTF TGTGCCAGTAGACCCTCTGGGACAGGGGGGCTCGGTGGCTACACCTTC
TRBJ2-7 - TRBV29-1 - CSARSEADPQYF TGCAGCGCCCGATCGGAAGCAGATCCTCAGTACTTC
TRBJ2-5 TRBD2 TRBV27 once CASSLTSPRVETQYF TGTGCCAGCAGTTTGACTAGCCCCCGCGTGGAGACCCAGTACTTC
TRBJ2-2 - TRBV4-2 - CASSQGTNTGELFF TGTGCCAGCAGCCAAGGCACCAACACCGGGGAGCTGTTTTTT
TRBJ2-3 - TRBV7-6 - CASSLAQGGHSSTDTQYF TGTGCCAGCAGCTTAGCGCAGGGCGGGCACTCTAGCACAGATACGCAGTATTTT
TRBJ2-7 - TRBV11-2 few CASSFGSGYEQYF TGTGCCAGCAGCTTTGGTAGCGGATACGAGCAGTACTTC
TRBJ2-7 - TRBV28 - CASSQFYEQYF TGTGCCAGCAGCCAGTTCTACGAGCAGTACTTC
TRBJ2-3 - TRBV19 - CASSPGDTDTQYF TGTGCCAGTAGTCCTGGTGACACAGATACGCAGTATTTT
TRBJ2-1 TRBD1 TRBV19 - CASSQGASLYNEQFF TGTGCCAGTAGTCAGGGGGCCTCGTTATACAATGAGCAGTTCTTC
TRBJ1-1 TRBD1 TRBV5-1 - CASQKDRMNTEAFF TGCGCCAGCCAAAAGGACAGGATGAACACTGAAGCTTTCTTT
TRBJ1-3 - TRBV5-6 - CASRSSRSSGNTIYF TGTGCCAGCAGGTCCTCACGTTCCTCTGGAAACACCATATATTTT
TRBJ1-3 - TRBV30 once CAWRGGAGGNTIYF TGTGCCTGGAGGGGGGGGGCCGGAGGAAACACCATATATTTT
TRBJ2-7 - TRBV30 - CAWSPRGEQYF TGTGCCTGGAGTCCCAGGGGCGAGCAGTACTTC
TRBJ1-4 TRBD1 TRBV25-1 once CASQRIRGLYEKLFF TGTGCCAGCCAGCGCATCAGGGGGCTCTATGAAAAACTGTTTTTT
TRBJ2-1 - TRBV6-1 once CASSEGQGPNNEQFF TGTGCCAGCAGTGAAGGTCAGGGGCCCAACAATGAGCAGTTCTTC
TRBJ2-2 TRBD2 TRBV9 once CASSGQTSGFTGELFF TGTGCCAGCAGCGGTCAGACTAGCGGATTCACCGGGGAGCTGTTTTTT
TRBJ1-1 - TRBV30 - CAWSRLVDTEAFF TGTGCCTGGAGCAGGTTGGTCGACACTGAAGCTTTCTTT
TRBJ1-5 TRBD1 TRBV6-5 few CASRLGTGINQPQHF TGTGCCAGCAGGCTCGGGACAGGAATCAATCAGCCCCAGCATTTT
TRBJ2-5 TRBD2 TRBV12-3/TRBV12-4 - CASSFGEGTQYF TGTGCCAGCAGTTTTGGGGAGGGGACCCAGTACTTC
TRBJ2-4 - TRBV19 - CASSMTRGLEENIQYF TGTGCCAGTAGTATGACGCGGGGCCTAGAGGAAAACATTCAGTACTTC
TRBJ1-1 - TRBV3-1/TRBV3-2 - CASSRLGDTEAFF TGTGCCAGCAGCCGCTTGGGGGACACTGAAGCTTTCTTT